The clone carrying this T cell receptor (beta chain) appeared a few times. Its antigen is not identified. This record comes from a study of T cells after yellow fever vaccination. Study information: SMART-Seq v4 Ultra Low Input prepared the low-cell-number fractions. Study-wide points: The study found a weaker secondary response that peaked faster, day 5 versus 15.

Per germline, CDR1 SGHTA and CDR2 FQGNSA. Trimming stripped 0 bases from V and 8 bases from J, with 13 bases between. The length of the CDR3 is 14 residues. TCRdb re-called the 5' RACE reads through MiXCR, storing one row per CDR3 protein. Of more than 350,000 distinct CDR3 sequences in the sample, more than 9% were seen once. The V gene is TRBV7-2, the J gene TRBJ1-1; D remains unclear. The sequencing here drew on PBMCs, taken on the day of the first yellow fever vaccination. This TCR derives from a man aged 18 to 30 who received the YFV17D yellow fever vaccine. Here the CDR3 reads CASSLAPLRTEAFF. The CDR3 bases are TGTGCCAGCAGCTTAGCGCCTTTAAGGACCGAAGCTTTCTTT.